This T cell receptor (beta chain) is drawn from a study of T cell repertoires in cytomegalovirus infection. Whole-study context: CMV infection and matching HLA type were both indicated by public TCR beta signatures. Findings and caveats of the study: Pooled public TCR beta family frequency picked out CMV carriers with the relevant HLA. Across the ex vivo response, the dominant clonotypes were HLA-C-restricted CMV-specific TCR beta clonotypes.

As concerns this clonotype: What it binds is not known.

From the reads, TCRdb called clonotypes with MiXCR, one entry per CDR3 protein. Of a few hundred thousand distinct CDR3 sequences detected, around 15% appear once; the ten largest clones hold around 8.1%. The sequenced sample consisted of PBMCs. This receptor was taken from a human donor in good health (CMV status not recorded). Some clones in this sample may be carry-over from other donors' samples.

The CDR3 here is CASSQVKAGRYNEQFF. In DNA, the CDR3 is TGTGCCAGCAGCCAAGTTAAAGCGGGAAGATACAATGAGCAGTTCTTC. V is TRBV14 and J is TRBJ2-1; 7 positions agree with TRBD2. This CDR3 spans 16 amino acids. V gave up 1 base and J gave up 4 bases; unmatched junction bases: 7. Germline V lookup: CDR1 SGHDN, CDR2 FVKESK.